This T cell receptor beta chain was sequenced during a study of CD8 T cells in ankylosing spondylitis. Points from the study as a whole: The clones that were linked to disease were reported to be significantly enriched in matched synovial fluid samples from ankylosing spondylitis patients. The study identified a TCR beta motif of roughly eight highly homologous variants that appeared characteristic of ankylosing spondylitis blood.

V lost 4 bases and J lost 13, with 11 bases in between. Germline V gene data show CDR1 as SQVTM and CDR2 as ANQGSEA. The CDR3 length is 10 residues. This clonotype has only a few counts. Its specificity is not known. From the 5' RACE reads, TCRdb called clonotypes with MiXCR, one entry per CDR3 protein. The sample shows fewer than 650,000 distinct CDR3 sequences, roughly an eighth of them seen only once. The sequenced sample was blood, either unsorted or a sorted T cell fraction (not recorded which). The chain recombines TRBV29-1 with TRBJ2-1; D might be TRBD1 or TRBD2, each matching 5 bases. The source of this sequence is a male donor with ankylosing spondylitis. The CDR3 DNA reads TGCAGCGTTGGAGGGGCCATACAGTTCTTC. Protein sequence: CSVGGAIQFF.